The sequence of this T cell receptor beta chain was determined in a study of human T cells and chemical hapten exposure. Findings and caveats of the study: Every donor had alopecia, and their immune response may therefore differ from healthy people's. With patch test score, the counts of PT1 expanded TCRs showed a positive correlation.

Time point specified: pre-sensitization, week 0. The treatment: therapeutic diphenylcyclopropenone sensitization with weekly scalp DPC. Total RNA was extracted from unfractionated whole blood. This clonotype was detected many times. Its target is not known. One entry per CDR3 protein, called by TCRdb with MiXCR from the RACE reads. The data hold tens of thousands of distinct CDR3 sequences, with around 7.6% observed a single time. Germline V gene data show CDR1 as SGHRS and CDR2 as YFSETQ. Trimming cost V 4 bases and J 4 bases, with 8 bases left between them. CDR3 length equals 12 residues. This sequence joins TRBV5-1 and TRBJ1-2; no definite D call. This TCR came from a woman between 50 and 59 years old with alopecia areata. Some clones in this sample may be carry-over from other donors' samples. Sample: whole blood, taken in connection with sensitization to the hapten diphenylcyclopropenone (DPC). The CDR3 DNA is TGCGCCAGCAGCGCGTCTTTCTATGGCTACACCTTC. Translating it yields CASSASFYGYTF. Using reference TRBV5-1 and TRBJ1-2 for the parts outside the CDR3, the full variable domain is KAGVTQTPRYLIKTRGQQVTLSCSPISGHRSVSWYQQTPGQGLQFLFEYFSETQRNKGNFPGRFSGRQFSNSRSEMNVSTLELGDSALYLCASSASFYGYTFGSGTRLTVV.